These T cell receptor beta chains were read from a single sample in a study of early T cells in non-severe SARS-CoV-2 infection. TCRdb re-called the 5' RACE reads through MiXCR, storing one row per CDR3 protein. Here the sample spans fewer than 80,000 distinct CDR3 sequences, 8.5% to 10% being singletons. The sample taken for sequencing was whole blood. Receptor source: an adult who was a healthcare worker with PCR-confirmed SARS-CoV-2 infection or an uninfected control (not recorded which). Both conserved end residues are part of each CDR3.

v_call	j_call	cdr3_aa
TRBV20-1	TRBJ2-7	CSAGGDTYEQYF
TRBV11-2	TRBJ2-3	CASSPLAGGADTQYF
TRBV7-2	TRBJ2-2	CASRSTGTGGTGELFF
TRBV7-8	TRBJ1-1	CASSSMGHMNTEAFF
TRBV7-6	TRBJ2-1	CASSLEQGLVFNEQFF
TRBV11-2	TRBJ2-5	CASSLSSGGGETQYF
TRBV7-2	TRBJ2-2	CASSLFFTNTGELFF
TRBV3-1	TRBJ2-5	CASGDRAQETQYF
TRBV7-9	TRBJ2-2	CASSSNLAGGQNTGELFF
TRBV7-3	TRBJ2-2	CASSSRIAVNTGELFF
TRBV10-3	TRBJ2-3	CAISRGTVRRTDTQYF
TRBV7-2	TRBJ2-1	CASSFSGYDYNEQFF
TRBV27	TRBJ2-5	CASSQQGQGETQYF
TRBV12-3/TRBV12-4	TRBJ2-1	CASSLLTGYNEQFF
TRBV19	TRBJ2-2	CASSMGRTGAAGELFF
TRBV27	TRBJ2-7	CASRVTALTGEQYF
TRBV29-1	TRBJ1-5	CSVAQGGDQPQHF
TRBV6-5	TRBJ1-3	CASSYSNAGRSGNTIYF
TRBV12-3/TRBV12-4	TRBJ2-2	CASTRNTNTGELFF
TRBV3-1	TRBJ1-4	CASAAPGNGEEKLFF
TRBV3-1	TRBJ1-5	CASSQDTVNQPQHF
TRBV5-7	TRBJ1-6	CASSLPTFYNSPLHF
TRBV18	TRBJ1-1	CASSEQGMNTEAFF
TRBV18	TRBJ1-1	CASSPTMTRGDHTEAFF
TRBV21-1	TRBJ2-2	CASSNRTSGRDTGELFF
TRBV10-3	TRBJ2-3	CAISEGGTDTQYF
TRBV24-1	TRBJ2-2	CATSSLGQQNTGELFF
TRBV4-1	TRBJ1-4	CASSQPNEKLFF
TRBV6-2/TRBV6-3	TRBJ2-2	CASSPDDRAGDLFF
TRBV6-1	TRBJ1-6	CASSEWAHPTGNNSPLHF
TRBV4-2	TRBJ2-3	CASSQDRAEGGRTDTQYF
TRBV4-3	TRBJ2-5	CASSQDPRETQYF
TRBV4-2	TRBJ1-2	CASSQEISPYGYTF
TRBV10-3	TRBJ2-2	CAISEDGLTGELFF
TRBV7-2	TRBJ2-6	CASSPPLSGANVLTF
TRBV12-3/TRBV12-4	TRBJ2-5	CASSRTSGRQETQYF
TRBV20-1	TRBJ2-5	CSASKSRVETQYF
TRBV20-1	TRBJ2-1	CSALRGQSYEQFF
TRBV20-1	TRBJ2-7	CSASQGQGVEQYF
TRBV6-6	TRBJ2-3	CASTQGGASTDTQYF
TRBV30	TRBJ2-3	CAWSVPTGLAGGSTDTQYF